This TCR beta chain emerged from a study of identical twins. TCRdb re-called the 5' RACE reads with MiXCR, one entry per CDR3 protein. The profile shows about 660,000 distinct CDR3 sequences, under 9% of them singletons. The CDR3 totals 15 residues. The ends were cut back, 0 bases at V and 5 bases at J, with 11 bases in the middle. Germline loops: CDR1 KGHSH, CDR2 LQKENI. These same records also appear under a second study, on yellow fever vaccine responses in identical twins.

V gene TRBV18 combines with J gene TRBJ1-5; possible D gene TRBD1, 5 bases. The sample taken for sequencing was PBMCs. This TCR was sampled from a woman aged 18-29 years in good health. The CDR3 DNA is TGTGCCAGCTCACCACCAGGGACTACCTATCAGCCCCAGCATTTT. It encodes CASSPPGTTYQPQHF.